A selection of T cell receptor beta chains follows, all from one sample in a study of human T cells and chemical hapten exposure. Via MiXCR, TCRdb re-called the 5' RACE reads, giving one row per CDR3 protein. Among over 95,000 distinct CDR3 sequences listed, more than 15% were seen once. The receptors here all came from a human donor in good health. Each CDR3 is given without its conserved first and last residue. Each record gives: V gene, CDR3 protein.

TRBV9	ASSGQAGALVETQY
TRBV27	ASSPLRRPEEKLF
TRBV7-2	ASSPDRLRTDTQY
TRBV2	ASRGTSGSGELF
TRBV20-1	SARSGPNQPQH
TRBV18	ASSQRSGLAGNLVNTGELF
TRBV6-5	ASTHRAHDRSTYEQY
TRBV5-1	ASSSGLAGEKETQY
TRBV27	ASSLSLGGVNYSNQPQH
TRBV19	ASSIIGGNTGELF
TRBV28	ASSAESGGLSNQPQH
TRBV20-1	SARTGRTGELF
TRBV28	ASTVSGFYNEQF
TRBV18	ASTTQDIMANVLT
TRBV19	ASRGGPFEPQH
TRBV6-5	ASRSGTTYNEQF
TRBV3-1	ASSQASSRYEQY
TRBV7-2	ASSFTGGSYGYT
TRBV29-1	SVLSASGSAGELF
TRBV12-3/TRBV12-4	ASRGGGYGYT
TRBV20-1	SASDQYYGYT
TRBV29-1	SVQTLDRKTEAF
TRBV20-1	SARRGTGDQPQH
TRBV9	ASSGPGQGINEQF
TRBV13	ASSRYAQTGNQPQH
TRBV11-2	ASSPLRGRKEDTQY
TRBV13	ASSNRPSRDSSGNTIY
TRBV2	ASRTHSTDTQY
TRBV7-2	ASSFSQGSQH
TRBV28	ASSSSPTAAKYEQY
TRBV28	AGQGSANNEQF
TRBV28	ASSGGQDLRGDT
TRBV27	ASGYRRTGPSYGYT
TRBV25-1	ASSLAGSDYGYT
TRBV12-5	ASAEAGGGPYEQF
TRBV4-1	ASSRKADNTGELF
TRBV28	ASRREGETQY
TRBV7-9	ASSLEEGGNEQF
TRBV3-1	ASSRGDNQPQH
TRBV20-1	SAREQRGVYEQY
TRBV2	ARRRVDGSNEQF
TRBV28	ASSFSTGVTEAF